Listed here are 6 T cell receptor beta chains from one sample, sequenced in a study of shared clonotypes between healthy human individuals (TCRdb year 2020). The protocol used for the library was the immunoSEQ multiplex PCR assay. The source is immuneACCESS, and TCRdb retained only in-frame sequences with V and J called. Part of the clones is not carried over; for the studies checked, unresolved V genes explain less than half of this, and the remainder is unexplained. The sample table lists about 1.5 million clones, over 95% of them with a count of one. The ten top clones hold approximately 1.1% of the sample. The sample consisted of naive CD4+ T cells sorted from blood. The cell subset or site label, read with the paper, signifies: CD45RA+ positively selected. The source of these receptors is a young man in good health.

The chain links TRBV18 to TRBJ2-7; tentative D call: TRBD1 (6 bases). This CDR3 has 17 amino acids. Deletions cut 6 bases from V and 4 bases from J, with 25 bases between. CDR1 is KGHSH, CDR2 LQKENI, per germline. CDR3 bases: TGTGCCAGCTCGCCAGGACTTGGCAGGGGAAATTGGTACGAGCAGTACTTC. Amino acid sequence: CASSPGLGRGNWYEQYF.

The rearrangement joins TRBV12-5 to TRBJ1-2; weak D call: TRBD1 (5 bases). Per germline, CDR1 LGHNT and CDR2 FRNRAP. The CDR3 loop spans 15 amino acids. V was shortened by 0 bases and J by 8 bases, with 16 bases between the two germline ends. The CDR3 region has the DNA TGTGCTAGTGGTTTGGTAATTAGGGGATCGGGAGGCTACACCTTC. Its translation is CASGLVIRGSGGYTF.

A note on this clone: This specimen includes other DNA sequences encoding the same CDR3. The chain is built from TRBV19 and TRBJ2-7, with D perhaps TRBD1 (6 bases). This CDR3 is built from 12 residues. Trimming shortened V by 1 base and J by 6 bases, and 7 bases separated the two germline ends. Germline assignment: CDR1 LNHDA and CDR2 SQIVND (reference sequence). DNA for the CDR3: TGTGCCAGTAGTATAGCCAGGGGCGAGCAGTACTTC. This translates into CASSIARGEQYF.

CDR3 nucleotide sequence: TGTGCCAGCAGTTTCGCCGGGGAGCTGTTTTTT. Its protein is CASSFAGELFF. V is TRBV27 and J is TRBJ2-2; no clear D gene. Trimming pared 3 bases from V and 6 bases from J, leaving 2 bases between. This CDR3 comprises 11 residues. The germline V gene encodes CDR1 MNHEY and CDR2 SMNVEV (reference sequence).

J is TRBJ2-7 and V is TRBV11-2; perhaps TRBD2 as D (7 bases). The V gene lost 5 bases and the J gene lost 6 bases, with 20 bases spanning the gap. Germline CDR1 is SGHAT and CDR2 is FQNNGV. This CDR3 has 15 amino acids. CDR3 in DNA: TGTGCCAGCAGCGTAGGGGGGCTAGCGGTTTCCGAGCAGTACTTC. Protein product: CASSVGGLAVSEQYF.

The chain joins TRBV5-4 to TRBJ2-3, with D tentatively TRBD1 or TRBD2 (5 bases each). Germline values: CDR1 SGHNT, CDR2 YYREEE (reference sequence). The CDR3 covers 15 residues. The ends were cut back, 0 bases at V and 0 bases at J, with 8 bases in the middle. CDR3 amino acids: CASSLAGPSTDTQYF. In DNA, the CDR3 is TGTGCCAGCAGCTTGGCGGGACCTAGCACAGATACGCAGTATTTT.